This T cell receptor beta chain was identified during a study of OX40 agonist ivuxolimab in advanced cancers. Study-wide background: Dose-escalation patients were diagnosed with hepatocellular carcinoma, melanoma, renal cell cancer or head and neck cancer. Study conclusions and caveats: Blood T cells, both CD4+ and CD8+, expanded clonally by week 6 at 0.1 to 3.0 mg/kg. Antigen targets of the expanded peripheral T cells went undetermined.

Any history of autoimmune disease or systemic immunosuppression disqualified patients. Sequencing was performed with immunoSEQ multiplex PCR; in TCRdb, only in-frame clones are kept and a portion is missing. The top ten hold about 1.1% of the sample, which has under 80,000 clones, roughly 80% seen once. CDR1 LNHDA and CDR2 SQIVND come from the germline V gene (reference sequence). The CDR3 is made up of 15 amino acids. The ends were cut back, 5 bases at V and 3 bases at J, with 14 bases in the middle. This clone was recorded only once. What it binds is not known. This receptor was identified in an adult with an advanced solid tumor such as melanoma, head and neck, liver or kidney cancer. The sample in question was CD4+ or CD8+ T cells sorted from blood, obtained in a trial of the OX40 agonist ivuxolimab. The chain is built from TRBV19 and TRBJ1-5; D is possibly TRBD1 (6 bases). In DNA form, the CDR3 reads TGTGCCAGTAGTCCCGACAGGAGAATCAATCAGCCCCAGCATTTT. This gives the protein CASSPDRRINQPQHF.